Below, 13 T cell receptor beta chains from the same sample are listed, as sequenced in a study of beta chain features in type 1 diabetes. Study-level points and caveats: Type 1 diabetes patients had moderately but significantly shorter TCRB CDR3s in all four CD4+ subsets.

The isolated RNA, all of it, was reverse transcribed, so expressed TCRB transcripts were what got sequenced. Assay used: immunoSEQ multiplex PCR; TCRdb lists only in-frame clones, some missing. The table records approximately 360,000 clones, around 13% of them present only once. Their target antigens are unknown. The sample consisted of naive CD4+ T cells from blood. These receptors were taken from a woman under 30 with type 1 diabetes.

The chain joins TRBV7-3 to TRBJ2-5; the D gene is possibly TRBD1 (5 bases). V dropped 3 bases and J dropped 2 bases, with 7 bases sitting between them. Germline-derived CDR1 and CDR2 are SGHTA and FQGTGA. The CDR3 runs to 13 residues. CDR3 nucleotide sequence: TGTGCCAGCAGCTTCAACAGGCAAGAGACCCAGTACTTC. Its protein is CASSFNRQETQYF.

The rearrangement links TRBV9 to TRBJ1-1; a weak D match, TRBD1 (6 bases). The CDR3 consists of 16 residues. Deletions cut 4 bases from V and 0 bases from J, with 16 bases between. Germline CDR1 is SGDLS and CDR2 is YYNGEE. The CDR3 protein is CASSPRQVPMNTEAFF. The CDR3 DNA sequence: TGTGCCAGCAGCCCTCGACAGGTACCAATGAACACTGAAGCTTTCTTT.

The rearrangement joins TRBV14 to TRBJ1-1; D may be TRBD1 (5 bases). CDR1 and CDR2 (germline): SGHDN, FVKESK. V gave up 1 base and J gave up 11 bases, with 11 bases separating them. This CDR3 comprises 12 residues. CDR3 loop: CASSQVAGRAFF. CDR3 bases: TGTGCCAGCAGCCAAGTAGCAGGGCGGGCTTTCTTT.

The sample holds a few counts of this clone. V is TRBV4-3 and J is TRBJ1-6; no clear D gene. The V gene's germline CDR1 is LGHNA and CDR2 YSLEER. Trimming cost V 0 bases and J 7 bases, with 13 bases left between them. The CDR3 consists of 16 residues. The CDR3 loop reads CASSQDPRVGNSPLHF. The CDR3 nucleotides read TGCGCCAGCAGCCAAGACCCCCGGGTCGGGAATTCACCCCTCCACTTT.

The V and J genes are TRBV6-5 and TRBJ1-1; D remains ambiguous. The germline CDR1 and CDR2 sequences are MNHEY and SVGAGI. Trimming removed 6 bases at V and 1 base at J, with 9 bases between. The CDR3 loop spans 13 amino acids. The CDR3 sequence is CASSNGRNTEAFF. Written as DNA, the CDR3 is TGTGCCAGCAGCAACGGGAGGAACACTGAAGCTTTCTTT.

The rearrangement links TRBV15 to TRBJ1-4; TRBD1 might be the D (6 bases). The V and J ends lost 8 bases and 4 bases respectively, with 11 bases between them. Germline CDR1 and CDR2: LNHNV and YYDKDF (reference sequence). CDR3 length: 13 amino acids. The DNA for the CDR3 is TGTGCCACCCGTGGACAGCTTAATGAAAAACTGTTTTTT. Protein sequence: CATRGQLNEKLFF.

The genes are TRBV7-2 and TRBJ2-1; maybe TRBD2 (7 bases). The length of the CDR3 is 15 residues. CDR1 and CDR2 (germline): SGHTA, FQGNSA. The V end was cut by 4 bases, the J end by 6 bases, with 16 bases between. Here the CDR3 DNA reads TGTGCCAGCAGCTCTCCCGGGGGGCAGGGCAATGAGCAGTTCTTC. Its translation is CASSSPGGQGNEQFF.

In this sample, this clone turned up a few times. In nucleotides, the CDR3 is TGTGCCAGCAGTTATCAAAGGGGGCTAGGCTACACCTTC. Translated: CASSYQRGLGYTF. The chain combines TRBV6-5 with TRBJ1-2, with 7 bases matching TRBD1. Unmatched junction bases numbered 6, after V lost 3 bases and J lost 8 bases. The CDR3 spans 13 residues. CDR1 and CDR2 (germline): MNHEY, SVGAGI.

The sample holds a few counts of this clone. V gene TRBV12-5 combines with J gene TRBJ2-2; 9 nucleotides agree with TRBD1. The CDR3 loop spans 16 amino acids. V lost 8 bases, J lost 0 bases, and 7 bases stayed unmatched. The V gene's germline CDR1 is LGHNT and CDR2 FRNRAP. The CDR3 nucleotides are TGTGCTAGTTTTTCCGGGACAGGGTCGAACACCGGGGAGCTGTTTTTT. Its translation is CASFSGTGSNTGELFF.

This chain connects TRBV7-9 to TRBJ2-7; D may be TRBD2 (6 bases). V lost 1 base to trimming and J lost 6 bases, with 13 bases between them. Germline assignment: CDR1 SEHNR and CDR2 FQNEAQ (reference sequence). This CDR3 has 14 amino acids. CDR3 sequence (DNA): TGTGCCAGCAGCTTAGAACGGGGGATCGGCGAGCAGTACTTC. Translated: CASSLERGIGEQYF. Complete variable domain (other parts from reference TRBV7-9 and TRBJ2-7): DTGVSQNPRHKITKRGQNVTFRCDPISEHNRLYWYRQTLGQGPEFLTYFQNEAQLEKSRLLSDRFSAERPKGSFSTLEIQRTEQGDSAMYLCASSLERGIGEQYFGPGTRLTVT.

This clone was detected only a few times. This chain uses TRBV25-1 with TRBJ1-2; 10 nucleotides agree with TRBD1. This CDR3 is built from 14 residues. Per the germline V gene, CDR1 is MGHDK and CDR2 is SYGVNS. The trim removed 2 bases at V and 8 bases at J, leaving 5 bases unmatched. The CDR3 sequence is CASSELTGGAGYTF. CDR3 in DNA: TGTGCCAGCAGTGAACTGACAGGGGGCGCGGGCTACACCTTC.

This chain joins TRBV7-9 and TRBJ2-1, with 7 bases matching TRBD2. The CDR3 has 17 residues. V lost 5 bases and J lost 8; bases outside the gene matches: 18. The germline gives CDR1 SEHNR, CDR2 FQNEAQ (reference sequence). The CDR3 sequence is CASSPLVGREYGDEQFF. The CDR3 DNA follows: TGTGCCAGCAGCCCCCTCGTTGGGCGGGAGTACGGAGATGAGCAGTTCTTC.

The rearrangement joins TRBV30 to TRBJ1-3; D is unclear. V was cut by 0 bases and J by 2 bases, with 5 bases left in between. This CDR3 spans 13 amino acids. Germline assignment: CDR1 GTSNPN and CDR2 SVGIG (reference sequence). The CDR3 loop is CAWSVQTGNTIYF. Written as DNA, the CDR3 is TGTGCCTGGAGTGTACAAACTGGAAACACCATATATTTT.